Reported below is one T cell receptor (beta chain). The entry originates in a study of blood T cell repertoires in COVID-19. About the study: Acute and convalescent COVID-19 samples came from the United States, Italy and Spain. From T cells, B-cell-depleted T cells, or PBMCs came the material, which was cDNA or gDNA.

Germline lookup yields CDR1 SGHTA and CDR2 FQGNSA. CDR3 length equals 16 residues. The junction had 13 bases not matched to a gene; V was cut back by 4 bases and J by 8 bases. In the original workflow: The assay estimated nucleated cells by amplifying reference gene primers. The repertoire was sequenced with immunoSEQ multiplex PCR; TCRdb's copy has only in-frame clones and lacks some. D and trimming come from the DNA, and the V and J calls and clone size come from that table. The table lists 230,000 or so clones, around 75% of them singletons. Sequencing input: peripheral blood. The rearrangement links TRBV7-2 to TRBJ1-2, with 10 nucleotides matching TRBD1. The TCR sequence derives from a human donor in a cohort sampled during active COVID-19. CDR3 sequence: CASSWVPGQGTKGYTF. The CDR3 region has the DNA TGTGCCAGCAGCTGGGTCCCGGGACAGGGGACAAAAGGCTACACCTTC.